This is a list of T cell receptor beta chains from one sample in a study of T cells in Graves' hyperthyroidism and ophthalmopathy. TCRdb processed the multiplex PCR reads anew with MiXCR; each CDR3 protein has one entry. The sample lists about 400,000 distinct CDR3 sequences; over 10% were seen once. The specimen was blood. The source of these receptors is a woman aged 18 to 35 with Graves' hyperthyroidism. CDR3s include the opening cysteine and the closing phenylalanine or tryptophan. The D gene is left open where the match is weak. Expanded clones are given a class, and other clones once, few, many or no size at all.

length	V	J	size	D	CDR3	DNA
14	TRBV29-1	TRBJ2-1	-	-	CSMGRGGIGNEQFF	TGCAGCATGGGTAGGGGCGGGATAGGGAATGAGCAGTTCTTC
13	TRBV27	TRBJ2-7	many	-	CASSLSYVGEQYF	TGTGCCAGCAGTTTATCTTATGTGGGCGAGCAGTACTTC
16	TRBV9	TRBJ1-1	few	-	CASSVDLGSMNTEAFF	TGTGCCAGCAGCGTAGACCTTGGATCCATGAACACTGAAGCTTTCTTT
15	TRBV7-2	TRBJ2-2	many	-	CASSPRGAALGELFF	TGTGCCAGCAGCCCCCGGGGCGCCGCCCTGGGGGAGCTGTTTTTT
12	TRBV28	TRBJ1-6	many	-	CASQLREEPLHF	TGTGCCAGCCAACTCCGGGAGGAACCCCTCCACTTT
14	TRBV20-1	TRBJ1-5	-	-	CSAGPSVGGQPRHF	TGCAGTGCTGGACCTAGCGTAGGGGGTCAGCCCCGGCATTTT
14	TRBV2	TRBJ1-1	-	-	CASRTGLTNTEVFF	TGTGCCAGCAGGACGGGACTAACTAACACTGAAGTTTTCTTT
16	TRBV29-1	TRBJ2-6	few	TRBD1	CSVGQGASSGANVLTF	TGCAGCGTTGGACAGGGGGCAAGCTCTGGGGCCAACGTCCTGACTTTC
15	TRBV18	TRBJ2-1	many	TRBD1	CASSPPYRGLGEQFF	TGTGCCAGCTCACCACCGTACAGGGGGCTTGGTGAGCAGTTCTTC
14	TRBV27	TRBJ2-1	-	TRBD2	CATSGTSGRNEQFF	TGTGCCACATCCGGGACTAGCGGGCGGAATGAGCAGTTCTTC
17	TRBV6-2/TRBV6-3	TRBJ2-2	-	-	CASSNRGGYTNTGELFF	TGTGCCAGCAGCAACAGGGGGGGATATACGAACACCGGGGAGCTGTTTTTT
16	TRBV7-9	TRBJ2-3	-	TRBD2	CASSWGLAGGGDTQYF	TGTGCCAGCAGCTGGGGACTAGCGGGGGGAGGGGATACGCAGTATTTT
14	TRBV5-6	TRBJ1-2	few	-	CASSQRDRPYGYTF	TGTGCCAGCAGTCAACGGGACCGACCCTATGGCTACACCTTC
14	TRBV7-6	TRBJ2-5	many	-	CASQQGPGEETQYF	TGTGCCAGCCAGCAGGGGCCGGGAGAAGAGACCCAGTACTTC
15	TRBV18	TRBJ1-1	many	TRBD1	CASSPSGGGGTEAFF	TGTGCCAGCTCACCATCAGGGGGCGGGGGCACTGAAGCTTTCTTT
14	TRBV3-1	TRBJ2-5	-	-	CASSQQTIQETQYF	TGTGCCAGCAGCCAACAGACTATCCAAGAGACCCAGTACTTC
13	TRBV18	TRBJ1-2	many	-	CASSPEDRYGYTF	TGTGCCAGCTCACCCGAAGACAGATATGGCTACACCTTC
17	TRBV7-9	TRBJ2-6	few	-	CASSTPLGGSGANVLTF	TGTGCCAGCAGCACCCCTTTAGGGGGTAGTGGGGCCAACGTCCTGACTTTC
13	TRBV7-9	TRBJ1-2	many	-	CASSFGDRDGYTF	TGTGCCAGCAGCTTTGGGGACCGCGATGGCTACACCTTC
15	TRBV9	TRBJ2-3	-	TRBD2	CASSVGSSGMYTQYF	TGTGCCAGCAGCGTAGGGTCTAGCGGGATGTATACGCAGTATTTT
12	TRBV28	TRBJ1-2	many	TRBD1	CASSKQGYGYTF	TGTGCCAGCAGTAAACAGGGGTATGGCTACACCTTC
12	TRBV11-2	TRBJ1-1	many	-	CASSLLGGSAFF	TGTGCCAGCAGCCTTTTAGGGGGATCAGCTTTCTTT
15	TRBV12-3/TRBV12-4	TRBJ2-7	many	-	CASSLGGRIAYEQYF	TGTGCCAGCAGTTTGGGGGGGCGCATCGCGTACGAGCAGTACTTC
15	TRBV25-1	TRBJ2-5	few	-	CASSASSGGGETQYF	TGTGCCAGCAGTGCATCTAGCGGAGGGGGTGAGACCCAGTACTTC
14	TRBV14	TRBJ2-2	few	-	CASSPARAAGELFF	TGTGCCAGCAGCCCCGCCAGGGCGGCCGGGGAGCTGTTTTTT
18	TRBV19	TRBJ1-1	-	-	CASSIDPPGPLTNTEAFF	TGTGCCAGTAGTATAGATCCTCCTGGACCGCTAACGAACACTGAAGCTTTCTTT
14	TRBV20-1	TRBJ2-1	once	-	CSALEPPGYNEQFF	TGCAGTGCATTAGAGCCTCCAGGCTACAATGAGCAGTTCTTC